Detailed here is one TCR beta chain. The sample is drawn from a study of OX40 agonist ivuxolimab in advanced cancers. Study at large: Among those treated, three patients had partial responses, one with hepatocellular carcinoma and two with cutaneous melanoma.

Clones were read by immunoSEQ multiplex PCR, and TCRdb kept only the in-frame ones, dropping some. The profile shows about 48,000 clones, 75% to 85% of them singletons. This CDR3 has 18 amino acids. The V and J ends lost 0 bases and 6 bases, in that order; junction bases with no gene match: 12. Germline V gene sequence: CDR1 ENHRY, CDR2 SYGVKD. The chain has TRBV10-3 and TRBJ2-3; 10 positions agree with TRBD1. The clonotype was recovered from an adult with an advanced solid tumor such as melanoma, head and neck, liver or kidney cancer. The sample here was CD4+ or CD8+ T cells sorted from blood, taken in a trial of the OX40 agonist ivuxolimab. The chain's CDR3 is CAISESEGTGAFDDTQYF. CDR3 coding DNA: TGTGCCATCAGTGAGTCGGAGGGGACAGGGGCCTTTGATGATACGCAGTATTTT.